These 11 T cell receptor beta chains originate from one sample sequenced in a study of neurological immune-mediated disorders. Using its own MiXCR run on the 5' RACE reads, TCRdb lists one record per CDR3 protein. The repertoire has approximately 70,000 distinct CDR3 sequences, 3% to 5% of them found once; the top ten carry 1.3%. The sequencing input was PBMCs. The receptors here all came from a young man with multiple sclerosis.

Worth noting for this clonotype: The CDR3 carries no conserved terminal phenylalanine or tryptophan, so it likely arises from a read error. The rearrangement joins TRBV12-3 or TRBV12-4 to TRBJ2-4; 7 bases fit TRBD1. The CDR3 runs 16 residues. V shed 6 bases and J 2 bases; nucleotides not matched to a gene: 10. The CDR3 sequence is CASSPRDSFSKNIQYC. CDR3 coding DNA: TGTGCCAGCAGCCCTCGGGACAGCTTCTCCAAAAACATTCAGTACTGC.

The sample holds many counts of this clonotype. V and J are TRBV5-1 and TRBJ1-1; D perhaps matches TRBD1 (5 bases). V was shortened by 2 bases and J by 0 bases, with 8 bases between the two germline ends. Germline CDR1 and CDR2: SGHRS and YFSETQ. The CDR3 contains 14 residues. For the CDR3, the DNA is TGCGCCAGCAGCTTTGGGGGTTTGAACACTGAAGCTTTCTTT. Its protein is CASSFGGLNTEAFF.

This clonotype occurred many times. The rearrangement uses TRBV9 and TRBJ2-3; 7 nucleotides agree with TRBD1. J gave up 4 bases and V 3 bases, and 11 bases lay outside the gene matches. The germline gives CDR1 SGDLS, CDR2 YYNGEE. This CDR3 is built from 16 residues. CDR3 bases: TGTGCCAGCAGCGCGTCCGGGACAGCAGACGCAGATACGCAGTATTTT. Amino acid sequence: CASSASGTADADTQYF.

This clonotype has at least ten counts. This chain joins TRBV5-1 and TRBJ2-5, with 9 bases matching TRBD2. Germline lookup yields CDR1 SGHRS and CDR2 YFSETQ. This CDR3 contains 16 residues. J gave up 4 bases and V 0 bases, and 7 bases lay outside the gene matches. The CDR3 DNA sequence: TGCGCCAGCAGCTTGGAAAACCCGACTAGCGGAGAGACCCAGTACTTC. Encoded protein: CASSLENPTSGETQYF.

This clonotype was recorded at least ten times. The V gene is TRBV14, the J gene TRBJ2-7; the D is unclear. Germline values: CDR1 SGHDN, CDR2 FVKESK. The germline V and J ends were trimmed by 0 bases and 3 bases, with 6 bases remaining between them. The CDR3 consists of 13 residues. For the CDR3, the DNA is TGTGCCAGCAGCCAAGAAACATTCTACGAGCAGTACTTC. It is translated as CASSQETFYEQYF.

V usage is TRBV20-1 and J usage is TRBJ1-1; TRBD1 matches at 8 bases. The CDR3 has 15 amino acids. CDR1 and CDR2 from the germline V gene are DFQATT and SNEGSKA (reference sequence). V was pared by 2 bases and J by 4 bases, with 9 bases of the junction left unmatched. CDR3 in amino acids: CSARSTGEKGTEAFF. CDR3 in DNA: TGCAGTGCTAGATCGACAGGGGAAAAGGGCACTGAAGCTTTCTTT.

This clonotype was seen repeatedly, ten times or more. The CDR3 DNA is TGCAGTGCTAGTAAACTAGCGGGCGATACTGGGGACATTCAGTACTTC. It codes for CSASKLAGDTGDIQYF. This chain links TRBV20-1 with TRBJ2-4, with 9 bases matching TRBD2. V shed 3 bases, J shed 8 bases, and the junction held 14 bases outside the gene matches. There are 16 residues in the CDR3. CDR1 and CDR2 (germline): DFQATT, SNEGSKA (reference sequence).

This clonotype showed up many times. This rearrangement joins TRBV12-3 or TRBV12-4 to TRBJ2-3; D remains ambiguous. Between the trimmed V and J ends, which lost 1 base and 6 bases, there was a span of 5 bases. This CDR3 contains 12 residues. The CDR3: CASSLEPDTQYF. CDR3 nucleotide sequence: TGTGCCAGCAGTTTAGAACCCGATACGCAGTATTTT.

This clonotype was picked up many times. An end of the junction does not agree with germline; a read error may underlie this. This chain uses TRBV4-3 with TRBJ1-6; no definite D call. This CDR3 has 14 amino acids. The germline CDR1 and CDR2 sequences are LGHNA and YSLEER. This CDR3 is CASSQGGWSSPLNF. CDR3 in DNA: TGCGCCAGCAGCCAAGGTGGATGGTCTTCACCCCTCAACTTT.

This clonotype was recorded many times. CDR3 DNA: TGTGCCAGTAGCAGGGTAGCGAACACTGAAGCTTTCTTT. This sequence encodes CASSRVANTEAFF. V usage is TRBV19 and J usage is TRBJ1-1; D possibly corresponds to TRBD1 (5 bases). Germline CDR1 and CDR2: LNHDA and SQIVND (reference sequence). The V end lost 6 bases, the J end lost 1 base, and 9 bases lay between the germline ends. The CDR3 is 13 amino acids.

The table lists this clonotype with a few counts. This chain joins TRBV7-6 and TRBJ1-3, with D hard to call. Between the trimmed V and J ends, which lost 0 bases and 0 bases, there was a span of 9 bases. In germline, CDR1 is SGHVS, CDR2 FNYEAQ. This CDR3 has 16 amino acids. The CDR3 sequence: CASSLAGRTSGNTIYF. As DNA, the CDR3 is TGTGCCAGCAGCTTAGCGGGAAGGACCTCTGGAAACACCATATATTTT.